Below, 30 T cell receptor beta chains from the same sample are listed, as sequenced in a study of T-cell reconstitution after alpha-beta-depleted transplantation in children. The authors prepared the TCRbeta library with unique molecular identifiers. TCRdb re-analysed the PCR reads in MiXCR, keeping a single row per CDR3 protein. The data contain 700,000 to 950,000 distinct CDR3 sequences, approximately 15% of them seen just once; the ten biggest clones take up approximately 4.5%. The sequenced sample was PBMCs, mostly from graft donor cells, obtained 360 days after TCRalphabeta/CD19-depleted stem cell transplant. The receptors originated from a male patient aged 10 to 17 who had a stem cell transplant for acute lymphoblastic leukemia, so the T cells may come from the graft donor.

The J gene is TRBJ2-7, the V gene TRBV25-1, with 13 nucleotides matching TRBD2. Germline assignment: CDR1 MGHDK and CDR2 SYGVNS. V shed 3 bases and J 1 base; nucleotides not matched to a gene: 18. CDR3 length: 21 amino acids. The CDR3 DNA is TGTGCCAGCAGTGACCTAGCTTGGACTAGCGGGAGAAGTGCGGGGTCCTACGAGCAGTACTTC. Residues: CASSDLAWTSGRSAGSYEQYF.

This clonotype has a handful of counts. This rearrangement joins TRBV6-1 to TRBJ1-4, with 8 bases that match TRBD1. V dropped 4 bases and J dropped 3; count of bases not matched to a gene: 10. Germline lookup yields CDR1 MNHNS and CDR2 SASEGT. This CDR3 is 17 amino acids long. CDR3 DNA: TGTGCCAGCAGTGGGACAGGGACAGGAAGATCTAATGAAAAACTGTTTTTT. Translation: CASSGTGTGRSNEKLFF.

The V call is TRBV5-1, the J call TRBJ2-7; weak D call: TRBD2 (6 bases). V lost 4 bases and J lost 6, with 20 bases in between. This CDR3 has 15 amino acids. Germline CDR1 reads SGHRS; CDR2 reads YFSETQ. CDR3: CASSLTVALGGEQYF. The DNA for the CDR3 is TGCGCCAGCAGCCTGACCGTGGCCCTCGGGGGCGAGCAGTACTTC.

The rearrangement uses TRBV5-1 and TRBJ2-3, with 10 nucleotides matching TRBD2. Germline values: CDR1 SGHRS, CDR2 YFSETQ. V was pared by 3 bases and J by 4 bases, with 8 bases of the junction left unmatched. The CDR3 extends over 16 amino acids. The CDR3 DNA follows: TGCGCCAGCAGCTACACGAGCGGGAGGGCCCCAGATACGCAGTATTTT. Residues: CASSYTSGRAPDTQYF.

The chain uses TRBV7-3 and TRBJ2-2, with 9 nucleotides matching TRBD2. Trimming cost V 3 bases and J 2 bases; bases outside gene matches: 13. The CDR3 is made up of 19 amino acids. CDR1 is SGHTA, CDR2 FQGTGA, per germline. CDR3 nucleotide sequence: TGTGCCAGCAGCTTCCTAGGGCAGCGGGAGGTCGGAAACACCGGGGAGCTGTTTTTT. Its translation is CASSFLGQREVGNTGELFF. Looking up the rest from reference TRBV7-3 and TRBJ2-2 gives the full variable domain: GAGVSQTPSNKVTEKGKYVELRCDPISGHTALYWYRQSLGQGPEFLIYFQGTGAADDSGLPNDRFFAVRPEGSVSTLKIQRTERGDSAVYLCASSFLGQREVGNTGELFFGEGSRLTVL.

This clonotype was recorded a few times. The chain uses TRBV7-9 and TRBJ2-1, with D possibly TRBD2 on 6 matching bases. This CDR3 is 16 amino acids long. Between the trimmed V and J ends, which lost 1 base and 4 bases, there was a span of 14 bases. Germline values: CDR1 SEHNR, CDR2 FQNEAQ (reference sequence). CDR3 in DNA: TGTGCCAGCAGCTTAGATCCGGACTACTTTTACAATGAGCAGTTCTTC. Translation gives CASSLDPDYFYNEQFF.

The sample holds many counts of this clonotype. The chain has TRBV20-1 and TRBJ2-7; D not certain. The V end lost 2 bases, the J end lost 3 bases, and 8 bases lay between the germline ends. Looked up from germline, CDR1 is DFQATT and CDR2 is SNEGSKA (reference sequence). The CDR3 contains 12 residues. The CDR3 nucleotides read TGCAGTGCTAGACAGGACGGCTACGAGCAGTACTTC. Encoded protein: CSARQDGYEQYF.

This chain connects TRBV15 to TRBJ2-7; TRBD1 is a possible D gene (5 bases). V lost 3 bases to trimming and J lost 0 bases, with 9 bases between them. Looked up from germline, CDR1 is LNHNV and CDR2 is YYDKDF (reference sequence). This CDR3 comprises 14 residues. CDR3 in DNA: TGTGCCACCAGCAGCAGGGCTACCTCCTACGAGCAGTACTTC. Protein product: CATSSRATSYEQYF.

The gene calls are TRBV28 and TRBJ2-7, with 8 positions matching TRBD1. The CDR3 sequence is 15 residues long. V lost 3 bases and J lost 5; bases outside the gene matches: 9. Germline V gene data show CDR1 as MDHEN and CDR2 as SYDVKM. The CDR3, as DNA: TGTGCCAGCAGTTTGTACGACAGGGGATCGGACGAGCAGTACTTC. Translating it yields CASSLYDRGSDEQYF. Full variable domain (missing parts from reference TRBV28 and TRBJ2-7): DVKVTQSSRYLVKRTGEKVFLECVQDMDHENMFWYRQDPGLGLRLIYFSYDVKMKEKGDIPEGYSVSREKKERFSLILESASTNQTSMYLCASSLYDRGSDEQYFGPGTRLTVT.

The chain is built from TRBV27 and TRBJ2-7; no definite D call. From germline, CDR1 is MNHEY and CDR2 SMNVEV (reference sequence). V lost 2 bases and J 4 bases, leaving 9 bases between the germline ends. The CDR3 contains 13 residues. This CDR3 is CASSLTLRYEQYF. CDR3 sequence (DNA): TGTGCCAGCAGTTTAACGCTGAGGTACGAGCAGTACTTC.

This clonotype occurred many times. The chain has TRBV12-3 or TRBV12-4 and TRBJ2-2; D unresolved. The CDR3 consists of 14 residues. The germline V and J ends were trimmed by 6 bases and 0 bases, with 8 bases remaining between them. The CDR3 here is CASRDGPNTGELFF. The CDR3 DNA follows: TGTGCCAGCAGGGACGGGCCGAACACCGGGGAGCTGTTTTTT.

This clonotype has only a few counts. J is TRBJ2-7 and V is TRBV9; 11 bases align to TRBD2. V trimming: 2 bases; J trimming: 0 bases; junction bases outside the gene matches: 1. In germline, CDR1 is SGDLS, CDR2 YYNGEE. This CDR3 has 15 residues. The CDR3 here is CASSVTSGGSYEQYF. The DNA for the CDR3 is TGTGCCAGCAGCGTCACTAGCGGGGGCTCCTACGAGCAGTACTTC.

Many counts were recorded for this clonotype. This chain uses TRBV12-3 or TRBV12-4 with TRBJ1-5; D is ambiguous. This CDR3 has 13 residues. V lost 0 bases, J lost 9 bases, and 9 bases lay in between. The DNA for the CDR3 is TGTGCCAGCAGTTTAGCAGAGAGGCGGCCCCAGCATTTT. Amino acid sequence: CASSLAERRPQHF.

The gene calls are TRBV7-2 and TRBJ2-1, with 7 bases that match TRBD2. V gave up 3 bases and J gave up 12 bases; unmatched junction bases: 8. Looked up from germline, CDR1 is SGHTA and CDR2 is FQGNSA. The CDR3 sequence is 13 residues long. The CDR3 coding sequence is TGTGCCAGCAGCTTCCTGCCGGGGGAGGGGCAGTTCTTC. This translates into CASSFLPGEGQFF.

The chain couples TRBV2 to TRBJ2-2, with 9 bases aligning to TRBD2. The V gene's germline CDR1 is SNHLY and CDR2 FYNNEI. V was clipped by 4 bases and J by 5 bases; unmatched bases: 2. This CDR3 contains 14 residues. The CDR3: CASSGGLATGELFF. The DNA of the CDR3 is TGTGCCAGCAGTGGCGGACTAGCGACCGGGGAGCTGTTTTTT.

This clonotype was counted between two and nine times. The gene calls are TRBV18 and TRBJ1-5, with 9 bases lining up with TRBD1. The CDR3 sequence is 15 residues long. From germline, CDR1 is KGHSH and CDR2 LQKENI. After removal of 5 bases from V and 5 bases from J, the junction contained 7 bases not matched to a gene. The CDR3 protein is CASSGGQGNYQPQHF. CDR3 DNA: TGTGCCAGCTCAGGGGGACAGGGAAATTATCAGCCCCAGCATTTT.

This clonotype was seen a handful of times. The chain combines TRBV4-1 with TRBJ1-2; D call uncertain. Trimming pared 4 bases from V and 2 bases from J, leaving 11 bases between. This CDR3 region has 14 residues. Germline CDR1 and CDR2: MGHRA and YSYEKL. In DNA, the CDR3 is TGCGCCAGCAGCCGAGTGGCAGCAAACTATGGCTACACCTTC. This gives the protein CASSRVAANYGYTF.

CDR3 residues: CASSLQATDTQYF. The CDR3 nucleotides are TGTGCCAGCAGCTTGCAGGCCACAGATACGCAGTATTTT. The chain links TRBV5-5 to TRBJ2-3; D is undetermined. The V end was cut by 1 base, the J end by 2 bases, with 5 bases between. This CDR3 has 13 amino acids. Germline values: CDR1 SGHKS, CDR2 YYEKEE (reference sequence).

This clonotype turned up a few times. CDR3 amino acids: CASGFSLAGAYNEQFF. CDR3 coding DNA: TGTGCTAGTGGTTTTAGCCTAGCGGGAGCCTACAATGAGCAGTTCTTC. The V call is TRBV12-5, the J call TRBJ2-1; TRBD2 matches at 10 bases. V shed 3 bases, J shed 2 bases, and the junction held 4 bases outside the gene matches. This CDR3 has 16 residues. CDR1 is LGHNT and CDR2 is FRNRAP in the germline V gene.

There are many counts of this clonotype. This sequence joins TRBV3-1 and TRBJ2-1; D uncertain. The CDR3 contains 15 residues. The germline gives CDR1 LGHDT, CDR2 YNNKEL (reference sequence). Between the trimmed V and J ends, which lost 1 base and 13 bases, there was a span of 20 bases. The CDR3 here is CASSQGSAVELIQFF. In nucleotides, the CDR3 is TGTGCCAGCAGCCAAGGTTCGGCAGTGGAGCTAATCCAGTTCTTC.

The V gene is TRBV14, the J gene TRBJ2-2; 10 nucleotides match TRBD2. Germline V gene sequence: CDR1 SGHDN, CDR2 FVKESK. The J segment lost 6 bases and the V segment lost 0 bases, leaving 4 bases of the junction unmatched. The CDR3 totals 16 residues. CDR3 amino acids: CASSQEGLAGAGELFF. CDR3 bases: TGTGCCAGCAGCCAAGAGGGCCTAGCGGGGGCCGGGGAGCTGTTTTTT.

The genes are TRBV15 and TRBJ2-7; D ambiguous. Germline assignment: CDR1 LNHNV and CDR2 YYDKDF (reference sequence). V lost 3 bases and J lost 3, with 12 bases in between. The length of the CDR3 is 14 residues. CDR3 residues: CATSRGRVDYEQYF. The CDR3 region has the DNA TGTGCCACCAGCAGGGGTAGGGTGGACTACGAGCAGTACTTC. The complete variable domain, with remaining parts taken from reference TRBV15 and TRBJ2-7, reads DAMVIQNPRYQVTQFGKPVTLSCSQTLNHNVMYWYQQKSSQAPKLLFHYYDKDFNNEADTPDNFQSRRPNTSFCFLDIRSPGLGDTAMYLCATSRGRVDYEQYFGPGTRLTVT.

The CDR3: CAISESQGRTSGANVLTF. In nucleotides, the CDR3 is TGTGCCATCAGTGAGTCGCAGGGAAGGACTTCTGGGGCCAACGTCCTGACTTTC. This chain joins TRBV10-3 and TRBJ2-6, with D possibly being TRBD1 or TRBD2 (5 bases each). CDR1 ENHRY and CDR2 SYGVKD come from the germline V gene. The length of the CDR3 is 18 residues. V was pared by 0 bases and J by 1 base, with 13 bases between.

This chain connects TRBV5-1 to TRBJ2-1, with 7 nucleotides matching TRBD2. This CDR3 is built from 15 residues. The V and J ends lost 6 bases and 0 bases, in that order; junction bases with no gene match: 6. From germline, CDR1 is SGHRS and CDR2 YFSETQ. In DNA form, the CDR3 reads TGCGCCAGCAACGGCGGGAGCACCTCCTACAATGAGCAGTTCTTC. Translated: CASNGGSTSYNEQFF.

This clonotype was seen repeatedly, ten times or more. This CDR3 is CSASVGRLTEAFF. CDR3 coding DNA: TGCAGTGCTAGTGTGGGGCGTCTTACTGAAGCTTTCTTT. The rearrangement links TRBV20-1 to TRBJ1-1; possibly TRBD1 for D (5 bases). Germline V lookup: CDR1 DFQATT, CDR2 SNEGSKA (reference sequence). The CDR3 consists of 13 residues. Trimming shortened V by 3 bases and J by 5 bases, and 13 bases separated the two germline ends.

The V and J genes are TRBV30 and TRBJ2-3; 11 positions match TRBD2. In germline, CDR1 is GTSNPN, CDR2 SVGIG (reference sequence). With 5 bases clipped from V and 6 bases from J, the junction kept 16 bases outside the gene matches. The CDR3 totals 17 residues. The CDR3 reads CAWSFPTGTSGADTQYF. Here the CDR3 DNA reads TGTGCCTGGTCCTTTCCGACCGGGACTAGCGGAGCTGATACGCAGTATTTT.

CDR3 DNA sequence: TGTGCCAGCAGTTTAGGAGAACTACCGGCCTTTAGCACAGATACGCAGTATTTT. Encoded protein: CASSLGELPAFSTDTQYF. This chain links TRBV12-3 or TRBV12-4 with TRBJ2-3; D is undetermined. The CDR3 is 18 residues long. Trimming pared 1 base from V and 0 bases from J, leaving 17 bases between.

The table lists this clonotype with a count of one. Possible read error: a much larger clone is one base away. The chain carries TRBV2 and TRBJ1-1; possible D gene TRBD1, 6 bases. Germline lookup yields CDR1 SNHLY and CDR2 FYNNEI. This CDR3 has 13 amino acids. CDR3 bases: TGTACCAGCAGGGATACAGGGCTCACTGAAGCTTTCTTT. This sequence encodes CTSRDTGLTEAFF.

This clonotype was observed at least ten times. The V gene is TRBV9, the J gene TRBJ2-5; D unclear. Per germline, CDR1 SGDLS and CDR2 YYNGEE. V was cut by 0 bases and J by 4 bases, with 10 bases left in between. The CDR3 covers 14 residues. Here the CDR3 reads CASSVATPGETQYF. The CDR3 DNA sequence: TGTGCCAGCAGCGTAGCTACCCCGGGAGAGACCCAGTACTTC. The full variable domain, its missing parts supplied by reference TRBV9 and TRBJ2-5, is DSGVTQTPKHLITATGQRVTLRCSPRSGDLSVYWYQQSLDQGLQFLIQYYNGEERAKGNILERFSAQQFPDLHSELNLSSLELGDSALYFCASSVATPGETQYFGPGTRLLVL.

This clonotype was counted many times. This rearrangement joins TRBV5-1 to TRBJ1-1, with TRBD1 matching over 7 bases. Germline V gene lookup returns CDR1 SGHRS and CDR2 YFSETQ. V was pared by 3 bases and J by 3 bases, with 11 bases of the junction left unmatched. This CDR3 contains 16 residues. CDR3 sequence: CASSSSTGLLDTEAFF. CDR3 DNA sequence: TGCGCCAGCAGCTCTTCGACAGGGCTTCTTGACACTGAAGCTTTCTTT.